A selection of T cell receptor beta chains follows, all from one sample in a study of CD8+CD57+ T cells in acquired aplastic anemia. TCRdb reanalysed the reads using MiXCR and keeps one entry per CDR3 protein. The sample holds approximately 250,000 distinct CDR3 sequences; 82% are singletons and the top ten take approximately 42%. The sequencing input was sorted CD4+, CD8+, or CD8+CD57+ T cells (not recorded which) from PBMCs. The receptor set was obtained from a human donor with aplastic anemia. Each CDR3 is given with its conserved first and last residue. A D gene is named only where the DNA matches it firmly. Clone size is shown for a subset of rows, as once, few, many or a class of expanded clone.

many TRBJ1-2 TRBV6-5 NA TGTGCCAGCACCCAACGGACCTTTAACTATGGCTACACCTTC CASTQRTFNYGYTF
NA TRBJ2-3 TRBV7-9 TRBD2 TGTGCCAGCAGCTTTACTAGCGCAATGAGCAGGCCTTCTTTT CASSFTSAMSRPSF
NA TRBJ2-2 TRBV24-1 NA TGTGCCACCAGTGATTTTTGCGGGGAGTCCGGGGAGCTGTTTTTT CATSDFCGESGELFF
NA TRBJ1-1 TRBV7-9 TRBD1 TGTGCCAGCAGCTCACCGGGACAGCCAGAGACCCAGTCCTTCTTT CASSSPGQPETQSFF
NA TRBJ2-1 TRBV2 NA TGTGCCAGCAGTGAAGCGATCCGGTGGGGCAATGAGCAGTTCTTC CASSEAIRWGNEQFF
NA TRBJ1-1 TRBV11-2 NA TGTGCCAGCAGTGAAACAGGGATCATGAACACTGAAGCTTTCTTT CASSETGIMNTEAFF
NA TRBJ1-3 TRBV7-8 NA TGTGCCAGCAGCTTAGCGGGAGGTCCCGATACGCAGTATATATATTTT CASSLAGGPDTQYIYF
NA TRBJ2-5 TRBV7-4 NA TGTGCCAACAAGGTTGCGGCGTACCAAGAGGACCACTACTTC CANKVAAYQEDHYF
NA TRBJ2-1 TRBV6-5 NA TGTGCCAGCAGTTACAATGAGGGAGGAAGTGAGCAGTTCTTC CASSYNEGGSEQFF
NA TRBJ2-7 TRBV7-8 TRBD1 TGTGCCACCAGCTTAGGGGGCCTAGCCTACACGCAGTACTTC CATSLGGLAYTQYF
NA TRBJ1-5 TRBV20-1 NA TGCAGTGCTAATAAGGCCCTCAGCGAGCAGCCCCAGCATTTT CSANKALSEQPQHF
NA TRBJ1-5 TRBV9 NA TGTGCCAGCAGCGATGGAGGGACTCGCCCCCAGCATTTT CASSDGGTRPQHF
NA TRBJ2-5 TRBV9 NA TGTGCCAGCAGCGGAGAGGACTATCCCGTGGCCAACAACTTC CASSGEDYPVANNF
NA TRBJ1-5 TRBV7-2 TRBD1 TGTGCCAGCAGCTTAGCGCGGAGAGGGGGCGATCACCCCCATTTT CASSLARRGGDHPHF
NA TRBJ1-2 TRBV3-1 NA TGTGCCAGCAGCCAAGTGTCGGGCTACACCTTC CASSQVSGYTF
NA TRBJ1-6 TRBV7-9 NA TGTGCCAGCAGCTTTCAAAGAAGCGGGGAGAGTTCACCCCTCCACTTT CASSFQRSGESSPLHF
once TRBJ2-3 TRBV7-9 NA TGTGCCAGCAGCTTAGCGGAAGGGCACGATATGCACCAATTT CASSLAEGHDMHQF
few TRBJ1-1 TRBV7-9 NA TGTGCCAGCAGCTTTCAAAGGACCGGGGAGAGCGATGATTTCTTT CASSFQRTGESDDFF
NA TRBJ1-1 TRBV11-2 NA TGTGCCAGCAGCTTAAACACGAACACTGAAGCTTTCTTT CASSLNTNTEAFF
NA TRBJ1-1 TRBV7-8 NA TGTGCCAGCAGCTTAGACTCGACTAGGGCTTTCTTT CASSLDSTRAFF
NA TRBJ2-3 TRBV9 TRBD2 TGTGCCAGCAGCGTAGCCGGGGGGGGCGATACGCAGTATTTT CASSVAGGGDTQYF
NA TRBJ2-7 TRBV15 TRBD2 TGTGCCACCGGGACCAGCGGGAGTGGCTACGAGCAGTACTTC CATGTSGSGYEQYF
NA TRBJ2-7 TRBV13 NA TGTGCCAGCAGCACAGGCCGGGACAACTCCTACGAGCAGTACTTC CASSTGRDNSYEQYF
NA TRBJ1-2 TRBV9 NA NA CASSWGGGSNYSDTF
NA TRBJ2-1 TRBV7-9 TRBD2 TGTGCCAGCAGCTTTCAAAGAAGCGGGGAGAAGGATTTC CASSFQRSGEKDF
NA TRBJ2-1 TRBV7-8 NA TGTGCCAGCAGCTCGGGATGGGGGGTAGGGACTGAAGCTGAGCAGTTCTTC CASSSGWGVGTEAEQFF
NA TRBJ2-6 TRBV7-3 NA TGTGCCAGCAGCTTGGCACAGGGCCCCTACGAGCAGTACCTGACTTTC CASSLAQGPYEQYLTF
NA TRBJ2-3 TRBV7-8 NA TGTGCCAGCAGCGACGCGGGAACAGATACGACGTATTTT CASSDAGTDTTYF
NA TRBJ2-3 TRBV7-9 NA TGTGCCAGTGGGGACGCAGTGTGGCGCGAGCAGTACTTTTTT CASGDAVWREQYFF
NA TRBJ2-3 TRBV7-8 NA TGTGCCAGCGGGGACGGGGGCACAGCCGAGACGCAGTTT CASGDGGTAETQF
NA TRBJ1-1 TRBV7-9 TRBD1 TGTGCCAGCAGCTTAGATGTGACAGGGATGGCGGAAGCTGAAGCTTTCTTT CASSLDVTGMAEAEAFF
NA TRBJ2-7 TRBV2 NA TGTGCCAGCGGGGACGGCGTCACCTATACGCAGTACTTC CASGDGVTYTQYF
NA TRBJ2-7 TRBV7-9 NA TGTGCCACCAGCGGCCGGGGCATATCCTACGCGCGGTACTTC CATSGRGISYARYF
NA TRBJ2-7 TRBV7-8 NA TGTGCCAGCAGTGAGCTAGGGCCCCTACTTTCCGAGCAGTACTTC CASSELGPLLSEQYF
NA TRBJ2-7 TRBV20-1 NA TGCCGGGGCGGCCCCAGCTCCTACGAGCAGTACTTC CRGGPSSYEQYF
NA TRBJ1-1 TRBV29-1 NA TGCAGCGTTCAGTGGGAGGGACCTGAAGCTTTCTTT CSVQWEGPEAFF
NA TRBJ1-6 TRBV11-1 NA TGTGCCAGCAGCCAAGCGGGAGGTTCACCCCTCCACTTT CASSQAGGSPLHF
NA TRBJ2-3 TRBV9 NA TGTGCCAGCAGCGCCCGGGTCCAGACGGCTACACCTTATTTT CASSARVQTATPYF
NA TRBJ2-1 TRBV11-2 NA TGTGCCAGCAGTGCTGGGAGCAGAAGTCTGTCCTTC CASSAGSRSLSF
NA TRBJ1-2 TRBV7-9 NA TGTGCCAGCAGCCTCTGGACAGCCCATGGCTACACCTTC CASSLWTAHGYTF
NA TRBJ1-2 TRBV2 NA TGTGCCAGCAGTGAGGGTGGAGGCCCAAACCATTGCCACACCTTC CASSEGGGPNHCHTF
few TRBJ2-3 TRBV5-6 TRBD1 TGTGCCAGCAGCTTGGAGAGGGACAGGGGCCCAGATACGCAGTATTTT CASSLERDRGPDTQYF
few TRBJ2-7 TRBV19 TRBD1 TGTGCCAGTAGTACGGACAGGGGGAACGAGCAGTACTTC CASSTDRGNEQYF
few TRBJ2-1 TRBV19 TRBD2 TGTGCCAGTAGTATTTTGGAACTAGCGGAATACAATGAGCAGTTCTTC CASSILELAEYNEQFF
NA TRBJ2-3 TRBV7-8 NA TGTGCCAGCAGCTTTGCTGGAGACCCGGCAGCGCAGTATTTT CASSFAGDPAAQYF
many TRBJ2-7 TRBV4-2 NA TGTGCCAGCAGCCAAGTGACGGGACCCTACGAGCAGTACTTC CASSQVTGPYEQYF
NA TRBJ1-2 TRBV7-9 NA TGTGCCAGCAGCTTGGGCACAGGGAGGCACTATGGCTACACCTTC CASSLGTGRHYGYTF
once TRBJ2-7 TRBV7-8 NA TGTGCCAGCAGTTCCACGGGAAGCTCCGATACGCAGTATTTC CASSSTGSSDTQYF
few TRBJ1-1 TRBV2 NA TGTGCCAGCAGTGGCCCAGAAAACACTGAAGCTTTCTTT CASSGPENTEAFF
NA TRBJ2-3 TRBV7-8 TRBD2 TGTTTCAGTACCATCGGGGGAGGGCCCGATACGCAGTATTTT CFSTIGGGPDTQYF
NA TRBJ1-1 TRBV7-9 NA TGTGCCAGCAGCGGTCAAAGAAGCGGGGGGAACGCTGAGGCTTTCTTT CASSGQRSGGNAEAFF
NA TRBJ1-1 TRBV11-2 NA TGTGCCAGCAGCTTAGGCAGGGTGGGCACTGAAGCTTTCTTT CASSLGRVGTEAFF
NA TRBJ2-1 TRBV19 NA TGTGCCAGTAGTACGACAGTTACCACTGAAGCGTTCTTT CASSTTVTTEAFF
NA TRBJ2-4 TRBV7-8 NA TGTGCCAGCGGAGGTGCAAGAAGCGGGCGGAACTTC CASGGARSGRNF
NA TRBJ2-3 TRBV7-3 NA TGTGCCAGCGGGTTCGGGAGAAGAGGGGCGCGGTATTTT CASGFGRRGARYF
NA TRBJ2-3 TRBV11-3 NA TGTGCCAGCAGCTTAGATCTCGCAGTCGAGGATACGCAGTATTTT CASSLDLAVEDTQYF
NA TRBJ2-3 TRBV15 TRBD2 TGTGCCACCAGCATAGTGGGAGGGGCCGATACCCAGTATTTT CATSIVGGADTQYF
NA TRBJ1-6 TRBV7-8 NA TGTGCCAGCAGCCGTACCACTGGGACCGCTAATTCACCCCTCCACTTT CASSRTTGTANSPLHF
NA TRBJ2-3 TRBV7-3 TRBD2 TGTGCCAGCTCCAGAGCGGGAGACGCCGATGCACACTGTTTT CASSRAGDADAHCF